This TCR beta chain was found in a study of blood T cell repertoires in COVID-19. Study-wide background: Recovered participants had two consecutive negative NP/OP PCR tests, healthcare professional clearance, or symptom resolution. T cells, B-cell-depleted T cells, or PBMCs provided the cDNA or gDNA that served as material. Samples taken during acute and convalescent COVID-19 were collected in the United States, Italy and Spain.

Ages ranged from roughly 18 to 100 years, with residence in about two dozen US areas. This CDR3 comprises 13 residues. Trimming at V came to 5 bases and at J to 10 bases, leaving 8 bases not matched to a gene. The table came from immunoSEQ multiplex PCR; TCRdb's copy has only in-frame clones and leaves some out. The sample comprises some 180,000 clones, around 83% of which are singletons, and roughly 25% rests with the top ten. This clonotype originated in a woman between 40 and 55 years old in a cohort exposed to, infected with or recovered from COVID-19 (not recorded which). Material: PBMCs or T cells enriched from blood (not recorded which). The rearrangement uses TRBV12-3 or TRBV12-4 and TRBJ2-1, with 7 bases matching TRBD1. CDR3 protein: CASSGRGSYEQFF. The CDR3, as DNA: TGTGCCAGCAGTGGCAGGGGGTCTTACGAGCAGTTCTTC.